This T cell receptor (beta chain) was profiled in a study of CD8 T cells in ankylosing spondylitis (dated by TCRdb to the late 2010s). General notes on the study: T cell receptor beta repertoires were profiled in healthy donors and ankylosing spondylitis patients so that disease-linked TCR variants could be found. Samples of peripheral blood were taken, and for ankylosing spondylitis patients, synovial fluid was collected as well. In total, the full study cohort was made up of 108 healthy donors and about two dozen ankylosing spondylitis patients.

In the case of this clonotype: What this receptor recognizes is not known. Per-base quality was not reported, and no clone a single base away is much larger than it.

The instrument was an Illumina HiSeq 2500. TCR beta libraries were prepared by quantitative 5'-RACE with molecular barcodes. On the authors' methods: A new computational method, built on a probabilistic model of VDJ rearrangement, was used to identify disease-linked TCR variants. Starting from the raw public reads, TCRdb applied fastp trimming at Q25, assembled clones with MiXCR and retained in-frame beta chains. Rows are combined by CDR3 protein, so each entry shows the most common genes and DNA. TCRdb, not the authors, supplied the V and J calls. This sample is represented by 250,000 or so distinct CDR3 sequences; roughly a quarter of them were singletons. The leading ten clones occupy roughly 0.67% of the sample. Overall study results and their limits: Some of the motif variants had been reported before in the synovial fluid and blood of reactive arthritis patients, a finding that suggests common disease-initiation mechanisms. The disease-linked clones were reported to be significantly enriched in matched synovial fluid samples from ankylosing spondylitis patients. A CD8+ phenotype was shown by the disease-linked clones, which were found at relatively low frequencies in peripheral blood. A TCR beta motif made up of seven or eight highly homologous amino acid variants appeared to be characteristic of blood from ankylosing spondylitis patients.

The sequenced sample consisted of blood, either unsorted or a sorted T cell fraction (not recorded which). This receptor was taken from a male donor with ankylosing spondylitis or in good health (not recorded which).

The DNA sequence is TGTGCCAGCAGCTCGTCTTACGGACTAGCGGGGGAGGAGGAGACCCAGTACTTC. Translated, it reads CASSSSYGLAGEEETQYF. The rearranged chain carries TRBV3-1 and TRBJ2-5, with 13 bases aligning to TRBD2. Via the germline V gene (reference sequence), CDR1 is LGHDT and CDR2 YNNKEL. The CDR3, from cysteine to phenylalanine, totals 18 residues. The sequence is cut down to CDR3 DNA, 54 bases in frame from base 1. Trimming leaves V shorter by 5 bases and J shorter by 5 bases, with the junction holding 14 bases beyond the gene matches.